The next 2 T cell receptor beta chains were all read from a single sample in a study of shared clonotypes between healthy human individuals. TCRdb keeps only in-frame clones here, not all; method: immunoSEQ multiplex PCR. Here the sample spans hundreds of thousands of clones, 70% to 80% being singletons. Sequencing was carried out using PBMCs. The source is a middle-aged woman in good health. Some clones in this sample may be carry-over from other donors' samples.

This clone was recorded at least ten times. CDR3 nucleotide sequence: TGCGCCAGCAGCCGACAACTAGAACTCTCCGGGGAGCTGTTTTTT. This codes for CASSRQLELSGELFF. The V call is TRBV4-3, the J call TRBJ2-2; a possible D gene is TRBD2 (5 bases). V lost 4 bases and J lost 6, with 15 bases in between. CDR1 and CDR2 from the germline V gene are LGHNA and YSLEER. This CDR3 contains 15 residues.

The chain is built from TRBV12-5 and TRBJ2-2; TRBD1 aligns across 8 bases. The V and J ends lost 3 bases and 4 bases, in that order; junction bases with no gene match: 1. The CDR3 has 14 residues. Germline V gives CDR1 LGHNT, CDR2 FRNRAP. CDR3 sequence (DNA): TGTGCTAGTGGTTTCGGGACAGGCACCGGGGAGCTGTTTTTT. This translates into CASGFGTGTGELFF.